This record covers a single TCR beta chain. The antigen is not known. This specimen comes from a study of T cell repertoires in cytomegalovirus infection. V lost 5 bases, J lost 2 bases, and 15 bases stayed unmatched. The CDR3 covers 18 residues. Looked up from germline, CDR1 is MDHEN and CDR2 is SYDVKM. Using its own MiXCR run on the reads, TCRdb lists one record per CDR3 protein. The data hold 250,000 to 300,000 distinct CDR3 sequences, with around 20% observed a single time. This specimen was cultured PBMCs, taken from culture after CMV antigen stimulation. This receptor was obtained from a human donor in good health (CMV status not recorded). Some clones in this sample may be carry-over from other donors' samples. This chain connects TRBV28 to TRBJ2-7; 10 bases match TRBD2. For the CDR3, the DNA is TGTGCCAGCAGTCTCACCCCCGGGACTAGCGAATTGCCCTACGAGCAGTACTTC. Translating it yields CASSLTPGTSELPYEQYF.